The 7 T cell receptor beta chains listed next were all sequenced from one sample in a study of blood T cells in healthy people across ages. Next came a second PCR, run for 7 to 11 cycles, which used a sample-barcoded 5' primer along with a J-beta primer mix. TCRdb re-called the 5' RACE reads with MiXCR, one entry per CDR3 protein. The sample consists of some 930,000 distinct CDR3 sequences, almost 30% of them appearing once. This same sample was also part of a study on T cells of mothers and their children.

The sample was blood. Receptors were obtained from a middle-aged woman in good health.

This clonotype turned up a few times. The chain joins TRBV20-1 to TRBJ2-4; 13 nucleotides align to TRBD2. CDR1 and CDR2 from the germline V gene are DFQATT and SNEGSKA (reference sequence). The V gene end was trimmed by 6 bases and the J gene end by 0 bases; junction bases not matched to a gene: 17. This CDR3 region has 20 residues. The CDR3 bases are TGCAGTGCCCGAGGAAGGTGGGGGACTAGCGGGGCCCTAGCCAAAAACATTCAGTACTTC. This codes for CSARGRWGTSGALAKNIQYF.

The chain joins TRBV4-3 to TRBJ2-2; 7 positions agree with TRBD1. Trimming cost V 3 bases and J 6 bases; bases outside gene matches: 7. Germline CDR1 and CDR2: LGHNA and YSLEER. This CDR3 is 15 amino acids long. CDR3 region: CASSHLKGAAGELFF. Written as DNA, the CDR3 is TGCGCCAGCAGCCACCTGAAGGGGGCGGCCGGGGAGCTGTTTTTT.

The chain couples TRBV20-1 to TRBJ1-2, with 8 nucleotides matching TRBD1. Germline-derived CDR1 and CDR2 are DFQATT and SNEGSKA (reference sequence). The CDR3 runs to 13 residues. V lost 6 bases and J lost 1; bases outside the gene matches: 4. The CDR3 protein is CSAIQGDNYGYTF. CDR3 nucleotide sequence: TGCAGTGCCATACAGGGGGATAACTATGGCTACACCTTC.

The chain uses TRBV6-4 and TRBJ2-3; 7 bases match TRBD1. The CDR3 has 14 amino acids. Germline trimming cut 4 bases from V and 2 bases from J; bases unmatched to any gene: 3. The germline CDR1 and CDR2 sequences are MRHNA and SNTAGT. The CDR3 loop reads CASSGTGNTDTQYF. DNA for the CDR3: TGTGCCAGCAGTGGGACAGGAAACACAGATACGCAGTATTTT.

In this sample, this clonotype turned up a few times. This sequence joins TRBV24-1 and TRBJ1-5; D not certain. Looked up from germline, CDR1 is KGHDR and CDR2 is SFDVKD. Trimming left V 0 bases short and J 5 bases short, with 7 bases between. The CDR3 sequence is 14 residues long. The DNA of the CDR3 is TGTGCCACCAGTGATTTGGACACCGATCAGCCCCAGCATTTT. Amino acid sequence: CATSDLDTDQPQHF.

This CDR3 reads CSARNTGELFF. The CDR3, as DNA: TGCAGTGCTAGAAACACCGGGGAGCTGTTTTTT. V and J are TRBV20-1 and TRBJ2-2; D not certain. V gave up 2 bases and J gave up 2 bases, with 0 bases separating them. The CDR3 spans 11 residues. Germline values: CDR1 DFQATT, CDR2 SNEGSKA (reference sequence).

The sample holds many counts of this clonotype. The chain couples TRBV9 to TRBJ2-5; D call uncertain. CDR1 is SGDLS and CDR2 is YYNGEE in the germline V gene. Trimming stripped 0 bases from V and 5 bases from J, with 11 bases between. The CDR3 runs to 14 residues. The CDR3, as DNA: TGTGCCAGCAGCGTAGGAACAGTCGGCGAGACCCAGTACTTC. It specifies CASSVGTVGETQYF.